This T cell receptor beta chain was sequenced in a study of neurological immune-mediated disorders. Study-wide points: None of the CDR3 amino acid sequences of expanded clones were shared across subjects, and this suggested private repertoires in all groups.

cDNA synthesis was performed by 5'RACE with 10-nucleotide random UMIs. TCRdb passed the 5' RACE reads through MiXCR, listing each CDR3 protein once. The table includes tens of thousands of distinct CDR3 sequences, roughly 21% detected once. V lost 4 bases and J lost 4, with 8 bases in between. Looked up from germline, CDR1 is KGHDR and CDR2 is SFDVKD. The CDR3 consists of 13 residues. Many counts were recorded for this clonotype. Its antigen is as yet unknown. Time point in this sample: technical triplicate 3. V and J are TRBV24-1 and TRBJ2-3; D is uncertain. The sample was PBMCs. The origin of this receptor is a man aged 55 to 69 with HTLV-1-associated myelopathy (HAM/TSP). CDR3 protein: CATSDRRPDTQYF. The CDR3 DNA follows: TGTGCCACCAGTGACCGCAGGCCAGATACGCAGTATTTT.